This T cell receptor (beta chain) originates from a study of blood T cell repertoires in COVID-19. Study-level information: Acute and convalescent COVID-19 samples came from the United States, Italy and Spain. The analysed material was cDNA or gDNA that came from T cells, B-cell-depleted T cells, or PBMCs.

In the original workflow: Amplification of reference gene primers provided the estimated nucleated cell counts. Assay used: immunoSEQ multiplex PCR; TCRdb lists only in-frame clones, some missing. The D gene and trimming were derived from the DNA, and the V and J assignments and clone size from that table. The sample includes some 95,000 clones, roughly 80% seen only once; the top ten take approximately 9%. This sequence originates from a man aged 50-60 years who had recovered from COVID-19. The sample consisted of peripheral blood.

In nucleotides, the CDR3 is TGTGCCAGCAGCTTAGCGTCAGGGGCTACCACTGAAGCTTTCTTT. Protein: CASSLASGATTEAFF. This chain uses TRBV7-9 with TRBJ1-1, with D possibly being TRBD1 (6 bases). Looked up from germline, CDR1 is SEHNR and CDR2 is FQNEAQ (reference sequence). Trimming took 0 bases from V and 4 from J, leaving 12 bases between them. The CDR3 spans 15 residues. The full variable domain, completed using reference TRBV7-9 and TRBJ1-1, is DTGVSQNPRHKITKRGQNVTFRCDPISEHNRLYWYRQTLGQGPEFLTYFQNEAQLEKSRLLSDRFSAERPKGSFSTLEIQRTEQGDSAMYLCASSLASGATTEAFFGQGTRLTVV.